The 30 T cell receptor beta chains given below trace back to one sample, sequenced in a study of somatic mutations in cytotoxic T cells in rheumatoid arthritis. Sequencing was performed with immunoSEQ multiplex PCR; in TCRdb, only in-frame clones are kept and a portion is missing. Here the sample spans about 20,000 clones, approximately 86% being singletons. The specimen sequenced was CD8+ T cells sorted from blood. The receptors derive from a woman between 45 and 65 years old in good health.

V is TRBV9 and J is TRBJ2-3; D may be TRBD2 (7 bases). This CDR3 comprises 15 residues. The germline V gene has CDR1 SGDLS and CDR2 YYNGEE. The germline V and J ends were trimmed by 6 bases and 3 bases, with 17 bases remaining between them. CDR3 sequence: CASNLGGRGTDTQYF. Written as DNA, the CDR3 is TGTGCCAGCAATCTCGGGGGGCGCGGGACAGATACGCAGTATTTT.

The chain has TRBV27 and TRBJ2-7, with D uncertain. The V gene's germline CDR1 is MNHEY and CDR2 SMNVEV (reference sequence). The V end lost 3 bases, the J end lost 9 bases, and 15 bases lay between the germline ends. The CDR3 is 13 amino acids. CDR3 residues: CASSLDADGGQYF. The CDR3 DNA reads TGTGCCAGCAGTTTGGACGCGGACGGTGGGCAGTACTTC.

In this sample, this clone turned up a few times. The V and J genes are TRBV19 and TRBJ1-3, with no clear D. Germline lookup yields CDR1 LNHDA and CDR2 SQIVND (reference sequence). This CDR3 has 12 amino acids. V lost 11 bases, J lost 4 bases, and 12 bases lay in between. CDR3: CASGVSGNTIYF. The CDR3 DNA reads TGTGCCTCGGGTGTGAGCGGAAACACCATATATTTT.

The chain links TRBV19 to TRBJ2-6, with D possibly matching TRBD2 (5 bases). This CDR3 region has 17 residues. Germline CDR1 is LNHDA and CDR2 is SQIVND (reference sequence). Trimming shortened V by 6 bases and J by 0 bases, and 15 bases separated the two germline ends. This CDR3 reads CASRGPPRGSGANVLTF. The CDR3 bases are TGTGCCAGTAGGGGCCCCCCTCGGGGCTCTGGGGCCAACGTCCTGACTTTC.

V usage is TRBV15 and J usage is TRBJ2-1, with 8 nucleotides matching TRBD2. The CDR3 contains 15 residues. In germline, CDR1 is LNHNV, CDR2 YYDKDF (reference sequence). Trimming cost V 0 bases and J 4 bases; bases outside gene matches: 2. Written as DNA, the CDR3 is TGTGCCACCAGCAGAGAACTAGCGGCTTACAATGAGCAGTTCTTC. Its protein is CATSRELAAYNEQFF.

This chain connects TRBV4-2 to TRBJ1-1, with TRBD1 as a possible D gene (5 bases). The CDR3 loop spans 16 amino acids. Germline values: CDR1 LGHNA, CDR2 YNFKEQ. Between the trimmed V and J ends, which lost 0 bases and 0 bases, there was a span of 11 bases. CDR3 sequence reads: CASSQDPGLLNTEAFF. The CDR3 bases are TGTGCCAGCAGCCAAGATCCGGGACTGTTGAACACTGAAGCTTTCTTT.

This chain uses TRBV28 with TRBJ2-1; 8 bases align to TRBD2. Germline CDR1 MDHEN, CDR2 SYDVKM. The ends lost 1 base at V and 3 bases at J; junction bases unmatched: 2. This CDR3 region has 15 residues. The DNA for the CDR3 is TGTGCCAGCAGTTTATTAGGGACTAGCTACAATGAGCAGTTCTTC. It yields the protein CASSLLGTSYNEQFF.

V usage is TRBV4-2 and J usage is TRBJ2-6; tentatively, D is TRBD1 (5 bases). In germline, CDR1 is LGHNA, CDR2 YNFKEQ. This CDR3 has 17 amino acids. Trimming removed 1 base at V and 0 bases at J, with 10 bases between. Here the CDR3 reads CASSQADSASGANVLTF. CDR3 nucleotides: TGTGCCAGCAGCCAAGCTGACAGCGCCTCTGGGGCCAACGTCCTGACTTTC.

V gene TRBV11-3 combines with J gene TRBJ2-3; D could derive from TRBD1 or TRBD2 (6 bases each). There are 15 residues in the CDR3. V lost 1 base and J lost 4, with 12 bases in between. CDR1 SGHNT and CDR2 YENEEA come from the germline V gene. CDR3 region: CASSLVSGGADTQYF. In DNA form, the CDR3 reads TGTGCCAGCAGCTTAGTATCCGGGGGCGCAGATACGCAGTATTTT.

The chain couples TRBV7-2 to TRBJ2-1; D call uncertain. Trimming removed 5 bases from V and 5 bases from J, with 13 bases in between. The CDR3 is 14 amino acids. CDR1 SGHTA and CDR2 FQGNSA come from the germline V gene. In DNA, the CDR3 is TGTGCCAGCAGCCATTGGGCCAGACACAATGAGCAGTTCTTC. Protein: CASSHWARHNEQFF.

This chain connects TRBV15 to TRBJ2-3, with TRBD2 matching over 12 bases. Germline V lookup: CDR1 LNHNV, CDR2 YYDKDF (reference sequence). The CDR3 is 18 residues long. V shed 5 bases and J 5 bases; nucleotides not matched to a gene: 14. The CDR3 coding sequence is TGTGCCACCAGCCGGCGCCCTAGCGGGGGGGTTTGGGGAGATACGCAGTATTTT. It encodes CATSRRPSGGVWGDTQYF.

The CDR3 nucleotides read TGTGCCAGCAGTCCCAATGAGGGTCAGCCCCAGCATTTT. Protein product: CASSPNEGQPQHF. This sequence joins TRBV27 and TRBJ1-5; D uncertain. V dropped 5 bases and J dropped 6 bases, with 11 bases sitting between them. Per the germline V gene, CDR1 is MNHEY and CDR2 is SMNVEV (reference sequence). This CDR3 comprises 13 residues.

This rearrangement joins TRBV7-9 to TRBJ2-2; TRBD2 matches 9 bases. This CDR3 comprises 19 residues. In germline, CDR1 is SEHNR, CDR2 FQNEAQ (reference sequence). J gave up 0 bases and V 1 base, and 9 bases lay outside the gene matches. The CDR3 region has the DNA TGTGCCAGCAGCTTAGTAGCATTAGCGGGGGATCCGAACACCGGGGAGCTGTTTTTT. The encoded protein is CASSLVALAGDPNTGELFF.

The chain uses TRBV7-9 and TRBJ2-4, with D perhaps TRBD2 (5 bases). This CDR3 has 15 amino acids. Trimming shortened V by 3 bases and J by 0 bases, and 9 bases separated the two germline ends. Looked up from germline, CDR1 is SEHNR and CDR2 is FQNEAQ (reference sequence). The CDR3 loop reads CASSFPGSAKNIQYF. DNA for the CDR3: TGTGCCAGCAGCTTTCCGGGATCAGCCAAAAACATTCAGTACTTC.

The V gene is TRBV15, the J gene TRBJ2-7; TRBD2 might be the D (5 bases). The CDR3 is made up of 15 amino acids. With 5 bases removed from V and 0 bases from J, the gap between germline ends came to 14 bases. CDR1 and CDR2 from the germline V gene are LNHNV and YYDKDF (reference sequence). This CDR3 is CATSSTRGSSYEQYV. DNA of the CDR3: TGTGCCACCAGCTCAACAAGAGGGTCCTCCTACGAGCAGTACGTC.

The chain recombines TRBV6-1 with TRBJ2-7; 8 bases are a match to TRBD2. This CDR3 comprises 14 residues. V shed 1 base and J 1 base; nucleotides not matched to a gene: 0. Per the germline V gene, CDR1 is MNHNS and CDR2 is SASEGT. This CDR3 reads CASSEVAGSYEQYV. The CDR3 DNA sequence: TGTGCCAGCAGTGAAGTAGCGGGGTCCTACGAGCAGTACGTC.

This clone came up a few times. The chain is built from TRBV9 and TRBJ1-1, with a tentative D call TRBD1 (5 bases). Trimming stripped 4 bases from V and 5 bases from J, with 18 bases between. Germline V lookup: CDR1 SGDLS, CDR2 YYNGEE. This CDR3 contains 15 residues. CDR3 in amino acids: CASSPSRGGWTEAFF. DNA of the CDR3: TGTGCCAGCAGCCCTTCGAGGGGTGGGTGGACTGAAGCTTTCTTT.

The chain uses TRBV5-6 and TRBJ2-3, with TRBD1 matching over 7 bases. Trimming took 4 bases from V and 2 from J; bases not matched to a gene: 16. Germline CDR1 SGHDT, CDR2 YYEEEE. CDR3 length: 18 amino acids. The CDR3 reads CASSTGQVPNGYTDTQYF. The CDR3 DNA sequence: TGTGCCAGCAGCACAGGACAGGTCCCCAATGGATACACAGATACGCAGTATTTT.

The chain is built from TRBV27 and TRBJ2-2; TRBD2 aligns across 13 bases. Germline V gene sequence: CDR1 MNHEY, CDR2 SMNVEV (reference sequence). This CDR3 has 18 amino acids. V shed 0 bases and J 3 bases; nucleotides not matched to a gene: 4. The CDR3 reads CASSLSRTSGGDTGELFF. The CDR3 DNA reads as TGTGCCAGCAGTTTATCGAGGACTAGCGGGGGAGACACCGGGGAGCTGTTTTTT.

Comment on this clone: The germline gene is not matched at one end of the junction; a read error may be the cause. The chain employs TRBV28 and TRBJ1-1; D not resolved. CDR3 size: 13 residues. Germline CDR1 reads MDHEN; CDR2 reads SYDVKM. In nucleotides, the CDR3 is TGTGCCAGCAGTTTACAGATGAAAACTGAAGCTTTCTTT. This translates into CASSLQMKTEAFF.

The chain links TRBV5-4 to TRBJ2-1; D is ambiguous. Trimming pared 4 bases from V and 0 bases from J, leaving 20 bases between. Germline CDR1 reads SGHNT; CDR2 reads YYREEE (reference sequence). CDR3 length equals 18 residues. The CDR3 DNA follows: TGTGCCAGCAGCCCCCGGATCGGGCCCCTTAGCTCCTACAATGAGCAGTTCTTC. Its protein product is CASSPRIGPLSSYNEQFF.

In this sample, this clone turned up a few times. V is TRBV4-1 and J is TRBJ2-7, with TRBD1 matching over 9 bases. The germline gives CDR1 MGHRA, CDR2 YSYEKL. The CDR3 contains 15 residues. V was clipped by 1 base and J by 4 bases; unmatched bases: 5. The CDR3 protein is CASSQVGQGQYEQYV. The CDR3 coding sequence is TGCGCCAGCAGCCAAGTGGGACAGGGCCAGTACGAGCAGTACGTC.

The chain has TRBV29-1 and TRBJ2-1, with D maybe TRBD1 (6 bases). This CDR3 comprises 12 residues. Germline V gene sequence: CDR1 SQVTM, CDR2 ANQGSEA. Trimming cost V 8 bases and J 2 bases, with 10 bases left between them. The DNA of the CDR3 is TGCAGCACCCGACAGGCCTACAATGAGCAGTTCTTC. Translated, it gives CSTRQAYNEQFF.

This chain uses TRBV28 with TRBJ2-5; a weak D match, TRBD2 (6 bases). The germline V gene has CDR1 MDHEN and CDR2 SYDVKM. The CDR3 length is 14 residues. The V end was cut by 4 bases, the J end by 5 bases, with 14 bases between. In DNA form, the CDR3 reads TGTGCCAGCAGTTCACCGGGACTCACGGAGACCCAGTACTTC. Its protein is CASSSPGLTETQYF.

The gene calls are TRBV7-9 and TRBJ2-1, with 9 positions matching TRBD2. CDR3 length: 18 amino acids. Germline loops: CDR1 SEHNR, CDR2 FQNEAQ (reference sequence). Unmatched junction bases numbered 12, after V lost 6 bases and J lost 0 bases. CDR3 sequence reads: CASRHSGGPSSSYNEQFF. The CDR3 DNA reads as TGTGCCAGCAGACATAGCGGGGGCCCTTCAAGCTCCTACAATGAGCAGTTCTTC. Full variable domain (missing parts from reference TRBV7-9 and TRBJ2-1): DTGVSQNPRHKITKRGQNVTFRCDPISEHNRLYWYRQTLGQGPEFLTYFQNEAQLEKSRLLSDRFSAERPKGSFSTLEIQRTEQGDSAMYLCASRHSGGPSSSYNEQFFGPGTRLTVL.

The chain uses TRBV6-4 and TRBJ1-1; D not certain. The germline V and J ends were trimmed by 3 bases and 1 base, with 6 bases remaining between them. Germline values: CDR1 MRHNA, CDR2 SNTAGT. The CDR3 extends over 13 amino acids. The CDR3 protein is CASSEVPNTEAFF. The CDR3 coding sequence is TGTGCCAGCAGTGAGGTCCCGAACACTGAAGCTTTCTTT.

The chain couples TRBV7-6 to TRBJ2-3, with 7 bases lining up with TRBD2. CDR1 is SGHVS, CDR2 FNYEAQ, per germline. The CDR3 loop spans 15 amino acids. The V segment lost 4 bases and the J segment 0 bases; nucleotides outside the gene matches: 4. The DNA for the CDR3 is TGTGCCAGCAGCTCAGGCGGGGGTAGCACAGATACGCAGTATTTT. It is translated as CASSSGGGSTDTQYF.

The chain uses TRBV4-1 and TRBJ2-1; D tentatively reads TRBD1 or TRBD2 (7 bases each). The CDR3 is made up of 15 amino acids. Trimming removed 1 base from V and 9 bases from J, with 16 bases in between. CDR1 is MGHRA, CDR2 YSYEKL, per germline. In DNA form, the CDR3 reads TGCGCCAGCAGCCAAGTTCAGGGGGGGAATAGTGAGCAGTTCTTC. It yields the protein CASSQVQGGNSEQFF.

The chain combines TRBV27 with TRBJ1-1, with D possibly TRBD1 on 5 matching bases. Trimming left V 5 bases short and J 1 base short, with 11 bases between. This CDR3 has 14 amino acids. Germline loops: CDR1 MNHEY, CDR2 SMNVEV (reference sequence). CDR3 protein: CASSDGGSNTEAFF. In DNA, the CDR3 is TGTGCCAGCAGTGATGGGGGGTCGAACACTGAAGCTTTCTTT.

The chain combines TRBV6-6 with TRBJ1-1, with TRBD1 matching over 7 bases. With 5 bases clipped from V and 3 bases from J, the junction kept 3 bases outside the gene matches. The CDR3 covers 13 residues. CDR1 is MNHNY, CDR2 SVGAGI, per germline (reference sequence). For the CDR3, the DNA is TGTGCCAGCAGTATAACAGGGGACACTGAAGCTTTCTTT. The encoded protein is CASSITGDTEAFF.